This T cell receptor beta chain is from a study of blood T cell repertoires in COVID-19. Study-level information: Specimens from acute and convalescent COVID-19 originated in the United States, Italy and Spain. PBMCs, B-cell-depleted T cells, or T cells were the source of the cDNA or gDNA that made up the material.

Germline loops: CDR1 LGHDT, CDR2 YNNKEL (reference sequence). This CDR3 has 15 residues. The V and J ends lost 4 bases and 8 bases, in that order; junction bases with no gene match: 10. In the original analysis: The authors estimated nucleated cell counts from reference gene primer amplification. Clones were read by immunoSEQ multiplex PCR, and TCRdb kept only the in-frame ones, dropping some. D and trimming come from the DNA, and the V and J calls and clone size come from that table. The sample has 300,000 to 450,000 clones; 85% are singletons. Sequenced: peripheral blood. The sequence was obtained from a young woman with acute or convalescent COVID-19. The chain employs TRBV3-1 (or the pseudogene TRBV3-2) and TRBJ2-1, with 8 bases aligning to TRBD1. In nucleotides, the CDR3 is TGTGCCAGCAGCCCACAGGGGGAGTGGGTCGATGAGCAGTTCTTC. Amino acids: CASSPQGEWVDEQFF.